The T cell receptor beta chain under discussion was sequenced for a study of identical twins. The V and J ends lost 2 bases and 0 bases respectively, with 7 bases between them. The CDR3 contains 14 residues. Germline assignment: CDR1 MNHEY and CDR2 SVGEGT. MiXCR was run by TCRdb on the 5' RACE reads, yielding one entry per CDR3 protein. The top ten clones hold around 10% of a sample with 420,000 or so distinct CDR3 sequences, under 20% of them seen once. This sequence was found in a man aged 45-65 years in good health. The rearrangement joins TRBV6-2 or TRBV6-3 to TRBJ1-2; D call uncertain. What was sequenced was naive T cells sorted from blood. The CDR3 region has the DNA TGTGCCAGCAGTTACGGTCCAGCTAACTATGGCTACACCTTC. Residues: CASSYGPANYGYTF.